This T cell receptor beta chain was captured in a study of blood T cell repertoires in COVID-19. Only in-frame clones appear in the TCRdb table, and some are missing; sequencing was by immunoSEQ multiplex PCR. The data hold approximately 220,000 clones, with around 87% observed a single time. The source of this sequence is a man between 60 and 70 years old with acute or convalescent COVID-19. Sequenced input: peripheral blood.

CDR3 coding DNA: TGTGCCAGCAGCCCGAGGGGGGGTCGAGGTTTTGGCCAAGAGACCCAGTACTTC. It translates to CASSPRGGRGFGQETQYF. The chain links TRBV3-1 (or the pseudogene TRBV3-2) to TRBJ2-5; D is possibly TRBD2 (7 bases). This CDR3 has 18 amino acids. V was cut by 4 bases and J by 1 base, with 22 bases left in between. Germline V gives CDR1 LGHDT, CDR2 YNNKEL (reference sequence).